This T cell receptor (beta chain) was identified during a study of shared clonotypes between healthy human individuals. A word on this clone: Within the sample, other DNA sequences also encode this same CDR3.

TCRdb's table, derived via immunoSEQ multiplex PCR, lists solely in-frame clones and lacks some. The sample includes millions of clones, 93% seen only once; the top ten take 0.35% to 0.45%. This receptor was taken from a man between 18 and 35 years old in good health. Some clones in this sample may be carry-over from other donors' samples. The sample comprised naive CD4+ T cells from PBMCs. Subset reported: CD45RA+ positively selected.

The chain's CDR3 is CASSPAGQETQYF. As DNA, the CDR3 is TGCGCCAGCAGCCCCGCCGGCCAAGAGACCCAGTACTTC. The chain links TRBV5-1 to TRBJ2-5; D unresolved. CDR1 is SGHRS, CDR2 YFSETQ, per germline. V lost 4 bases and J 1 base, leaving 8 bases between the germline ends. The CDR3 covers 13 residues. The whole variable domain, filled in from reference TRBV5-1 and TRBJ2-5, reads KAGVTQTPRYLIKTRGQQVTLSCSPISGHRSVSWYQQTPGQGLQFLFEYFSETQRNKGNFPGRFSGRQFSNSRSEMNVSTLELGDSALYLCASSPAGQETQYFGPGTRLLVL.